A selection of T cell receptor beta chains follows, all from one sample in a study of T cells in Graves' hyperthyroidism and ophthalmopathy. TCRdb re-derived calls from the multiplex PCR reads in MiXCR, one entry per CDR3 protein. The sample yields a few hundred thousand distinct CDR3 sequences, around 46% seen once. The specimen sequenced was peripheral blood or thyroid tissue (not recorded which). The receptors stem from a woman between 18 and 29 years old with Graves' hyperthyroidism. Both conserved end residues are part of each CDR3. Each record gives: J gene, clone size, V gene, D gene, CDR3 length, CDR3 DNA, CDR3 protein. A D gene is named only where the DNA matches it firmly. Not every row has a clone size; where given, it reads once, few, many or a size class.

TRBJ1-5 | many | TRBV15 | NA | 16 | TGTGCCACCAGCAGAGGATTCGATTATAGCAATCAGCCCCAGCATTTT | CATSRGFDYSNQPQHF
TRBJ2-2 | NA | TRBV20-1 | NA | 11 | TGCAGTGCGCGGGACTTGGAGGAGCTGTTTTTT | CSARDLEELFF
TRBJ1-4 | many | TRBV15 | TRBD1 | 14 | TGTGCCACCAGTAGGGACAGGGTATTTGAAAAACTGTTTTTT | CATSRDRVFEKLFF
TRBJ1-5 | NA | TRBV3-1 | NA | 15 | TGTGCCAGCAGCCAAGAGGGAAGGAGTCGTCAGCCCCAGCATTTT | CASSQEGRSRQPQHF
TRBJ2-1 | NA | TRBV6-5 | NA | 14 | TGTGCCAGCAGTTTAGCGAGGTCGGAGGGTGAGCAGTTCTTC | CASSLARSEGEQFF
TRBJ2-7 | many | TRBV10-3 | NA | 13 | TGTGCCATCAGGGGGCAATTGAATTACGAGCAGTACTTC | CAIRGQLNYEQYF
TRBJ2-2 | NA | TRBV20-1 | NA | 12 | TGCAGTGCTATAGGGGCCACCGGGGAGCTGTTTTTT | CSAIGATGELFF
TRBJ1-4 | NA | TRBV5-1 | TRBD1 | 17 | TGCGCCAGCAGCTTGGACGCCGGGACAGGGGCGTATGAAAAACTGTTTTTT | CASSLDAGTGAYEKLFF
TRBJ2-2 | NA | TRBV25-1 | NA | 14 | TGTGCCAGCAGCCGGGAGTTGGGCACCGGGGAGCTGTTTTTT | CASSRELGTGELFF
TRBJ1-2 | NA | TRBV2 | TRBD1 | 13 | TGTGCCAGCGGACAGGGGTTGGGCAATGGCTACACCTTC | CASGQGLGNGYTF
TRBJ2-7 | many | TRBV20-1 | TRBD2 | 14 | TGCAGTGCTAGTTCTAGCGGGAGATGGTACGAGCAGTACTTC | CSASSSGRWYEQYF
TRBJ1-1 | many | TRBV6-5 | NA | 13 | TGTGCCAGCAGTTACCCAGGGAACACTGAAGCTTTCTTT | CASSYPGNTEAFF
TRBJ2-7 | many | TRBV11-2 | TRBD2 | 14 | TGTGCCAGCAGCTTCGCGCGGGAGGGCTACGAGCAGTACTTC | CASSFAREGYEQYF
TRBJ1-1 | many | TRBV19 | TRBD1 | 12 | TGTGCCAGTAGTCACAGGGGGACTGAAGCTTTCTTT | CASSHRGTEAFF
TRBJ2-6 | NA | TRBV23-1 | NA | 12 | TGCAGTAGGATCCCTGGGGCCAACGTCCTGACTTTC | CSRIPGANVLTF
TRBJ1-2 | many | TRBV18 | TRBD1 | 13 | TGTGCCAGCTCACCTCAGGGGGCGCGAGGCTACACCTTC | CASSPQGARGYTF
TRBJ2-7 | many | TRBV12-3/TRBV12-4 | TRBD2 | 16 | TGTGCCAGCAGTCAACACCTAGCGGCGAACCCCTACGAGCAGTACTTC | CASSQHLAANPYEQYF
TRBJ1-6 | NA | TRBV5-1 | NA | 16 | TGCGCCAGCAGTCAGGAGTCGGGCTCCTATAATTCACCCCTCCACTTT | CASSQESGSYNSPLHF
TRBJ2-6 | NA | TRBV20-1 | TRBD1 | 18 | TGCAGTACTAGATCCGGAAAACAGGGGAACACCGGGGCCAACGTCCTGACTTTC | CSTRSGKQGNTGANVLTF
TRBJ2-1 | few | TRBV10-2 | TRBD2 | 16 | TGCGCCAGCAGTGAACTAGCGGGAGGGCTATACAATGAGCAGTTCTTC | CASSELAGGLYNEQFF
TRBJ1-4 | many | TRBV2 | NA | 14 | TGTGCCAGCAGTTTTGACAGGCGTAATGAAAAACTGTTTTTT | CASSFDRRNEKLFF
TRBJ2-7 | many | TRBV10-1 | NA | 14 | TGCGCCAGCAGTGAGTCGATCCAAAGGCACGAGCAGTACTTC | CASSESIQRHEQYF
TRBJ1-6 | NA | TRBV24-1 | NA | 15 | TGTGCCACCAGTGAGGCAGGGCAGGGGAATTCACCCCTCCACTTT | CATSEAGQGNSPLHF
TRBJ2-6 | few | TRBV6-2/TRBV6-3 | NA | 17 | TGTGCCAGCACGGTCCAAAGGGCCCACTCTGGGGCCAACGTCCTGACTTTC | CASTVQRAHSGANVLTF
TRBJ1-4 | few | TRBV9 | NA | 16 | TGTGCCAGCTCACCCAAAGGTCCTGCAACTAATGAAAAACTGTTTTTT | CASSPKGPATNEKLFF
TRBJ1-5 | few | TRBV7-6 | NA | 16 | TGTGCCAGCAGCTTAGGGGGCGGGACAAGCAATCAGCCCCAGCATTTT | CASSLGGGTSNQPQHF
TRBJ1-3 | few | TRBV6-6 | NA | 11 | TGTGCCAGCAGTTACTCGGACACCATATATTTT | CASSYSDTIYF
TRBJ1-2 | NA | TRBV7-2 | NA | 10 | TGTGCCACCTCTGGGGATGGCTACACCTTC | CATSGDGYTF
TRBJ2-5 | many | TRBV20-1 | TRBD2 | 12 | TGCAGTGCTAGCGGGAGGGGAGAGACCCAGTACTTC | CSASGRGETQYF
TRBJ1-4 | NA | TRBV7-8 | NA | 14 | TGTGCCAGCAGCACGGGACGGGATGGGGAAAAACTGTTTTTT | CASSTGRDGEKLFF
TRBJ2-7 | NA | TRBV10-3 | NA | 14 | TGTGCCATCAGTAAGGAGGAATGGGGGGTCGAGCAGTACTTC | CAISKEEWGVEQYF
TRBJ2-5 | many | TRBV7-7 | TRBD1 | 14 | TGTGCCAGCAGCAAGGGACAGGGCGCAGAGACCCAGTACTTC | CASSKGQGAETQYF
TRBJ1-2 | many | TRBV6-2/TRBV6-3 | NA | 13 | TGTGCCAGCCGGCGGCTTGGGGGCTATGGCTACACCTTC | CASRRLGGYGYTF
TRBJ2-5 | many | TRBV7-9 | TRBD2 | 17 | TGTGCCAGCAGCTTAGGGGTAGCGGGAGGTCTCCAAGAGACCCAGTACTTC | CASSLGVAGGLQETQYF
TRBJ1-2 | NA | TRBV29-1 | NA | 12 | TGCAGCGTTGCAAGGGAGGGCTATGGCTACACCTTC | CSVAREGYGYTF
TRBJ1-2 | once | TRBV20-1 | NA | 13 | TGCAGTGCTGCCACGGGGAATAACTATGGCTACACCTTC | CSAATGNNYGYTF
TRBJ2-7 | NA | TRBV24-1 | NA | 16 | TGTGCCACCAGTGTCAGCAGCCCAGAACTGGGCTACGAGCAGTACTTC | CATSVSSPELGYEQYF
TRBJ2-7 | many | TRBV15 | NA | 14 | TGTGCCACCAGCCTCCGTCGGGGGTCGGACGAGCAGTACTTC | CATSLRRGSDEQYF
TRBJ2-7 | few | TRBV6-1 | NA | 15 | TGTGCCAGCAGTGAATCCCCCGGTTTTCGGTCCGAGCAGTACTTC | CASSESPGFRSEQYF
TRBJ2-5 | NA | TRBV7-6 | NA | 11 | TGCGCCAGCAGCTGTCAAGAGACCCAGTACTTC | CASSCQETQYF
TRBJ1-4 | NA | TRBV20-1 | TRBD1 | 16 | TGCAGTGCAAGGACCGGGACAGGGCCAACTAATGAAAAACTGTTTTTT | CSARTGTGPTNEKLFF
TRBJ1-5 | NA | TRBV29-1 | NA | 12 | TGCAGCGCGAGGGGGGGACAAGAGACCCAGCATTTT | CSARGGQETQHF
TRBJ1-1 | many | TRBV7-2 | NA | 14 | TGTGCCAGCAGCTTAGGAGGGTATAACACTGAAGCTTTCTTT | CASSLGGYNTEAFF
TRBJ1-4 | many | TRBV5-1 | NA | 14 | TGCGCCAGCAGCCCGTGGGGGTTGGGTGAAAAACTGTTTTTT | CASSPWGLGEKLFF
TRBJ2-7 | many | TRBV7-3 | TRBD2 | 13 | TGTGCCAGCAGCTTAACTAGCGGGAACGAGCAGTACTTC | CASSLTSGNEQYF
TRBJ2-3 | few | TRBV24-1 | NA | 14 | TGTGCCACCAGTGATTACCAGGGGTCAGATACGCAGTATTTT | CATSDYQGSDTQYF
TRBJ2-7 | NA | TRBV9 | NA | 15 | TGTACCAGCAGCTCGACAGCCGGGGTATCCTACGAGCAGTACTTC | CTSSSTAGVSYEQYF
TRBJ2-7 | NA | TRBV29-1 | NA | 13 | TGCAGCGTCCCGGGGGACGGACGCTACGAGCAGTACTTC | CSVPGDGRYEQYF
TRBJ2-5 | many | TRBV19 | NA | 15 | TGTGCCAGTAGTATAGCAATAGCGGAAGATGAGACCCAGTACTTC | CASSIAIAEDETQYF
TRBJ2-2 | NA | TRBV20-1 | TRBD1 | 19 | TGCAGTGCTAGAGACCGTCCGGGACAGGGGGTGGGTGGCACCGGGGAGCTGTTTTTT | CSARDRPGQGVGGTGELFF
TRBJ2-3 | NA | TRBV10-1 | TRBD2 | 14 | TGCGCCAGCAGCCCTAGCGGGCACACAGATACGCAGTATTTT | CASSPSGHTDTQYF
TRBJ2-7 | many | TRBV15 | NA | 13 | TGTGCCACCAGTACAGGGCGCCCCTACGAGCAGTACTTC | CATSTGRPYEQYF
TRBJ1-3 | many | TRBV19 | NA | 15 | TGTGCCAGTAGTAGCCGGGCCTGGGAAGGAAACACCATATATTTT | CASSSRAWEGNTIYF
TRBJ1-1 | many | TRBV12-3/TRBV12-4 | NA | 12 | TGTGCCAGCAGGCAGGGGCAGGTTGAAGCTTTCTTT | CASRQGQVEAFF
TRBJ1-2 | NA | TRBV6-2/TRBV6-3 | TRBD1 | 13 | TGTGCCACTAAGGGACAGGGGATAGATGGCTACACCTTC | CATKGQGIDGYTF
TRBJ1-2 | NA | TRBV29-1 | NA | 14 | TGCAGCGTCTGGGGAGGGACGGCGGAGTATGGCTACACCTTC | CSVWGGTAEYGYTF
TRBJ1-2 | many | TRBV20-1 | NA | 13 | TGCAGTGCCGGGACTGCTCGGGACTATGGCTACACCTTC | CSAGTARDYGYTF
TRBJ2-7 | few | TRBV12-3/TRBV12-4 | NA | 15 | TGTGCCAGCAGTCCGACGGCCCCGGGGGTCTCCGAGCAGTACTTC | CASSPTAPGVSEQYF
TRBJ2-2 | few | TRBV12-3/TRBV12-4 | TRBD1 | 16 | TGTGCCAGCAGTCCCCGGTCAGGGGGACCAACCGGGGAGCTGTTTTTT | CASSPRSGGPTGELFF
TRBJ1-1 | many | TRBV2 | TRBD1 | 14 | TGTGCCAGCAGGGACAGGGTCTGGAACACTGAAGCTTTCTTT | CASRDRVWNTEAFF